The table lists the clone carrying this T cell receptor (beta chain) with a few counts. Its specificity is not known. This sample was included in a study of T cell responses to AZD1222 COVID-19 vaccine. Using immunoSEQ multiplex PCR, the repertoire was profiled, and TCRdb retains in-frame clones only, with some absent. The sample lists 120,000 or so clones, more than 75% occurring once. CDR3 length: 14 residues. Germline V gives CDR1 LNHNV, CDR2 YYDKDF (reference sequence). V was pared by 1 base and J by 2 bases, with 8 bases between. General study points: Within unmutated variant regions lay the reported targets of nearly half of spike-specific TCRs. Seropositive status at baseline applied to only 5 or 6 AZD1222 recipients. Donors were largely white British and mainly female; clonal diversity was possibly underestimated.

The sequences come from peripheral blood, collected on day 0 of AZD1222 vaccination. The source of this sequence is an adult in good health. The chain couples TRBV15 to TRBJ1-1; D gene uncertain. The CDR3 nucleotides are TGTGCCACCAGCAGAGCCCGGGCAAACACTGAAGCTTTCTTT. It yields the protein CATSRARANTEAFF.